A single sample gave rise to the 15 T cell receptor beta chains below, sequenced in a study of cytomegalovirus exposure and HLA in healthy donors. The study ran its PCR with 60 Vbeta and 13 Jbeta primers. Using immunoSEQ multiplex PCR, the repertoire was profiled, and TCRdb retains in-frame clones only, with some absent. The table shows over 150,000 clones, with roughly 80% occurring only once. The sequenced sample consisted of PBMCs. Receptors were obtained from a man aged 35 to 55 in good health and CMV-seronegative.

The V gene is TRBV5-6, the J gene TRBJ2-2; 14 bases map to TRBD2. Trimming took 4 bases from V and 6 from J; bases not matched to a gene: 5. The CDR3 totals 16 residues. The germline CDR1 and CDR2 sequences are SGHDT and YYEEEE. CDR3 sequence reads: CASSKMGLAGAGELFF. The CDR3 region has the DNA TGTGCCAGCAGCAAGATGGGACTAGCGGGGGCCGGGGAGCTGTTTTTT.

The chain combines TRBV6-1 with TRBJ2-7; TRBD2 matches at 8 bases. Per germline, CDR1 MNHNS and CDR2 SASEGT. Germline trimming cut 3 bases from V and 3 bases from J; bases unmatched to any gene: 10. This CDR3 is built from 16 residues. CDR3: CASSDEAGTSFYEQYF. In DNA form, the CDR3 reads TGTGCCAGCAGTGACGAAGCCGGGACTAGTTTCTACGAGCAGTACTTC.

V is TRBV7-9 and J is TRBJ2-7; D possibly corresponds to TRBD2 (7 bases). The CDR3 sequence is 14 residues long. Germline V gene lookup returns CDR1 SEHNR and CDR2 FQNEAQ (reference sequence). Between the trimmed V and J ends, which lost 7 bases and 2 bases, there was a span of 15 bases. For the CDR3, the DNA is TGTGCCAGCACGAGGGGGGGCAAGACCTACGAGCAGTACTTC. This sequence encodes CASTRGGKTYEQYF.

The chain recombines TRBV6-6 with TRBJ1-5; the D is unclear. The V end was cut by 2 bases, the J end by 10 bases, with 15 bases between. The CDR3 totals 14 residues. From germline, CDR1 is MNHNY and CDR2 SVGAGI (reference sequence). The CDR3 spells CASSYPSGTQPQHF. As DNA, the CDR3 is TGTGCCAGCAGTTACCCCTCGGGAACTCAACCCCAGCATTTT.

The J gene is TRBJ2-2, the V gene TRBV1; TRBD2 is taken as the D call from the table, unchecked against the DNA. TRBV1 is classified as a pseudogene. CDR3 length equals 21 residues. CDR3 sequence reads: CTSSQEGSGLAGDSNTGELFF. CDR3 nucleotide sequence: TGCACCAGCAGCCAAGAGGGATCAGGACTAGCGGGGGATTCGAACACCGGGGAGCTGTTTTTT.

V and J are TRBV13 and TRBJ2-6; TRBD1 aligns across 8 bases. CDR1 is PRHDT, CDR2 FYEKMQ, per germline (reference sequence). V trimming: 0 bases; J trimming: 3 bases; junction bases outside the gene matches: 4. This CDR3 region has 17 residues. In nucleotides, the CDR3 is TGTGCCAGCAGCTTAGGCGCAGGGGGCAGTGGGGCCAACGTCCTGACTTTC. Its protein product is CASSLGAGGSGANVLTF.

The V gene is TRBV19, the J gene TRBJ1-5, with D possibly TRBD1 on 5 matching bases. Trimming removed 10 bases at V and 4 bases at J, with 17 bases between. Germline V gives CDR1 LNHDA, CDR2 SQIVND (reference sequence). The CDR3 is 14 amino acids. CDR3 sequence reads: CATLDSHANQPQHF. Written as DNA, the CDR3 is TGTGCCACCCTCGACAGCCACGCTAATCAGCCCCAGCATTTT.

The chain links TRBV29-1 to TRBJ1-3, with D hard to call. The CDR3 has 13 amino acids. Trimming shortened V by 4 bases and J by 0 bases, and 7 bases separated the two germline ends. Per germline, CDR1 SQVTM and CDR2 ANQGSEA. The CDR3 loop reads CSVVDNSGNTIYF. In DNA form, the CDR3 reads TGCAGCGTTGTAGACAACTCTGGAAACACCATATATTTT.

This clone was counted once. V gene TRBV5-1 combines with J gene TRBJ1-1; the match to TRBD1 covers 8 bases. The length of the CDR3 is 13 residues. Trimming took 4 bases from V and 6 from J; bases not matched to a gene: 5. Germline loops: CDR1 SGHRS, CDR2 YFSETQ. CDR3 nucleotides: TGCGCCAGCAGCGGGACAGGAGACGCTGAAGCTTTCTTT. This codes for CASSGTGDAEAFF.

The chain links TRBV6-4 to TRBJ2-2, with D possibly matching TRBD1 (6 bases). Germline assignment: CDR1 MRHNA and CDR2 SNTAGT. V lost 6 bases and J lost 1, with 9 bases in between. The CDR3 extends over 14 amino acids. As DNA, the CDR3 is TGTGCCAGCAGACAGGGATTGAACACCGGGGAGCTGTTTTTT. This translates into CASRQGLNTGELFF.

V usage is TRBV13 and J usage is TRBJ2-7; 10 bases map to TRBD1. There are 16 residues in the CDR3. The ends lost 5 bases at V and 5 bases at J; junction bases unmatched: 12. Germline assignment: CDR1 PRHDT and CDR2 FYEKMQ (reference sequence). CDR3 sequence (DNA): TGTGCCAGCAGCCGCGGATGGGGACAGGGGATAGACGAGCAGTACTTC. Translation gives CASSRGWGQGIDEQYF.

V and J are TRBV5-1 and TRBJ2-1; 10 nucleotides line up with TRBD2. The J segment lost 1 base and the V segment lost 5 bases, leaving 3 bases of the junction unmatched. CDR3 length equals 15 residues. The germline V gene has CDR1 SGHRS and CDR2 YFSETQ. CDR3: CASRLAGESYNEQFF. CDR3 nucleotides: TGCGCCAGCAGGCTAGCGGGGGAATCCTACAATGAGCAGTTCTTC.

This clone was observed a handful of times. V and J are TRBV2 and TRBJ1-3, with D uncertain. Germline V gives CDR1 SNHLY, CDR2 FYNNEI. Trimming stripped 2 bases from V and 0 bases from J, with 8 bases between. The CDR3 is 15 residues long. The chain's CDR3 is CASSERRSSGNTIYF. The CDR3 nucleotides read TGTGCCAGCAGTGAACGTCGGTCCTCTGGAAACACCATATATTTT.

This clone was observed a handful of times. CDR3 residues: CATSRDRGAGELFF. The DNA for the CDR3 is TGTGCCACCAGCAGGGACAGGGGGGCCGGGGAGCTGTTTTTT. V is TRBV15 and J is TRBJ2-2; the match to TRBD1 covers 10 bases. The CDR3 covers 14 residues. Germline trimming cut 3 bases from V and 6 bases from J; bases unmatched to any gene: 1. CDR1 and CDR2 from the germline V gene are LNHNV and YYDKDF (reference sequence).

This chain links TRBV30 with TRBJ1-2; a weak D match, TRBD1 (5 bases). V shed 3 bases and J shed 2 bases, with 10 bases lying between them. The CDR3 length is 13 residues. Per germline, CDR1 GTSNPN and CDR2 SVGIG (reference sequence). Here the CDR3 DNA reads TGTGCCTGGAGACTCAGGGCCAACTATGGCTACACCTTC. It translates to CAWRLRANYGYTF.